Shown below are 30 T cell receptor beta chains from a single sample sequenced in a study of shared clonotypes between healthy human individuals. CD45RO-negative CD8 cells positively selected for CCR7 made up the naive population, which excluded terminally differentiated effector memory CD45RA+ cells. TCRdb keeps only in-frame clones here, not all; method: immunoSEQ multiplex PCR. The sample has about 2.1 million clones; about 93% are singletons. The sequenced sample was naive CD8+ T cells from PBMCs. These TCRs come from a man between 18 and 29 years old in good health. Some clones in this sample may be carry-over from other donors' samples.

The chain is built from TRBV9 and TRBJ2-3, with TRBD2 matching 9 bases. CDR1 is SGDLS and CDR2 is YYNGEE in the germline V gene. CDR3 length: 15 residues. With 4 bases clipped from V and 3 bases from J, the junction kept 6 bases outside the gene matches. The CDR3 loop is CASSSSSGITDTQYF. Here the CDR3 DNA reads TGTGCCAGCAGCTCATCTAGCGGGATTACAGATACGCAGTATTTT.

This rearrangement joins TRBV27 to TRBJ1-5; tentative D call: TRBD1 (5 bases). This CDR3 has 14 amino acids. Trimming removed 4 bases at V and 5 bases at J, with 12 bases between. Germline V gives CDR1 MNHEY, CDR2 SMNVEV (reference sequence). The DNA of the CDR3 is TGTGCCAGCAGTTGGGCAGGGAGGGATCAGCCCCAGCATTTT. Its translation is CASSWAGRDQPQHF.

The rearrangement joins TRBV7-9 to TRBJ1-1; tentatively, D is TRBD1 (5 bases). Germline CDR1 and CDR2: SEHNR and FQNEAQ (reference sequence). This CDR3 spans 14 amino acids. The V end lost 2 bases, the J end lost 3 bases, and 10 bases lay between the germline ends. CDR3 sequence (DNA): TGTGCCAGCAGCTTAAGGGGTGCGGACACTGAAGCTTTCTTT. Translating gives CASSLRGADTEAFF.

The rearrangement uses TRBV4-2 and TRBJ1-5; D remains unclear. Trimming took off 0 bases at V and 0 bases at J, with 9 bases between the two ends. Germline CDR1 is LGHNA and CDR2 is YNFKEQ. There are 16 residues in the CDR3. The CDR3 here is CASSQERGYSNQPQHF. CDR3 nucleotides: TGTGCCAGCAGCCAAGAACGGGGTTATAGCAATCAGCCCCAGCATTTT.

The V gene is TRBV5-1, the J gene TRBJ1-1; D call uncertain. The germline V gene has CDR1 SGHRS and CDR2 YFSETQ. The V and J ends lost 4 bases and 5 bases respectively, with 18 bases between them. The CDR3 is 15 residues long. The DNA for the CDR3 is TGCGCCAGCAGCCCCAACCCGTCCCCGAAGACTGAAGCTTTCTTT. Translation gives CASSPNPSPKTEAFF.

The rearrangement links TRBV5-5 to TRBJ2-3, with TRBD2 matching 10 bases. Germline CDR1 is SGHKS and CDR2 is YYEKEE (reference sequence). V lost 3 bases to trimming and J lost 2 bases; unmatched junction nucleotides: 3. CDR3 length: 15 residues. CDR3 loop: CASSYGLAATDTQYF. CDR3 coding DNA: TGTGCCAGCAGCTACGGACTAGCGGCCACAGATACGCAGTATTTT.

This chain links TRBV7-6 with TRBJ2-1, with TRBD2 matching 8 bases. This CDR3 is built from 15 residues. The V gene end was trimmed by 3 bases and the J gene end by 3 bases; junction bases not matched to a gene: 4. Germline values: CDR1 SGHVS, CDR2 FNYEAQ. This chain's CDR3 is CASSLGREGYNEQFF. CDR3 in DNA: TGTGCCAGCAGCTTGGGTCGGGAGGGCTACAATGAGCAGTTCTTC.

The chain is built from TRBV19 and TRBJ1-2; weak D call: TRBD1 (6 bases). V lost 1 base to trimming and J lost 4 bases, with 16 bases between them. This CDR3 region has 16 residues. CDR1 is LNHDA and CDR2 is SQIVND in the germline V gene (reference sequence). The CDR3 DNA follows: TGTGCCAGTAGTATAGGGGACATGGTCTACCCCTATGGCTACACCTTC. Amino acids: CASSIGDMVYPYGYTF. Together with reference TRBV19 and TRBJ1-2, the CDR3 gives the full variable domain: DGGITQSPKYLFRKEGQNVTLSCEQNLNHDAMYWYRQDPGQGLRLIYYSQIVNDFQKGDIAEGYSVSREKKESFPLTVTSAQKNPTAFYLCASSIGDMVYPYGYTFGSGTRLTVV.

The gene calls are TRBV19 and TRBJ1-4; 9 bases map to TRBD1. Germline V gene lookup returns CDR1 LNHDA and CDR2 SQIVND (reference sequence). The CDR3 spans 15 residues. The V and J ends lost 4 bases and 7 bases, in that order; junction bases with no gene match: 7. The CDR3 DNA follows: TGTGCCAGTAGTACACAGGGGGCGAGAGGTGAAAAACTGTTTTTT. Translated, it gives CASSTQGARGEKLFF.

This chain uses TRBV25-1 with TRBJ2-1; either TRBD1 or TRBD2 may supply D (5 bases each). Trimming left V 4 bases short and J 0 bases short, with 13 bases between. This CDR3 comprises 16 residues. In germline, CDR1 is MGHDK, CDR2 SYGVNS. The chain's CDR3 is CASSGGPGYSYNEQFF. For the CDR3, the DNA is TGTGCCAGCAGTGGGGGACCGGGATACTCCTACAATGAGCAGTTCTTC.

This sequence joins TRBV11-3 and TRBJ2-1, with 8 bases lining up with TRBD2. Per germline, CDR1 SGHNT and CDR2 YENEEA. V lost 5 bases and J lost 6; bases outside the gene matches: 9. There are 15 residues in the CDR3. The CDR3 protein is CASSINQRESNEQFF. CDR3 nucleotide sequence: TGTGCCAGCAGCATAAACCAGCGGGAGAGCAATGAGCAGTTCTTC.

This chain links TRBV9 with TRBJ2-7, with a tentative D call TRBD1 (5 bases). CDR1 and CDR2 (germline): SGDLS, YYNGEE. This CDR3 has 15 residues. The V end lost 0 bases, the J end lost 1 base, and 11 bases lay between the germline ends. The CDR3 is CASSVAPGPSYEQYF. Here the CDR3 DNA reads TGTGCCAGCAGCGTAGCACCAGGGCCTTCCTACGAGCAGTACTTC.

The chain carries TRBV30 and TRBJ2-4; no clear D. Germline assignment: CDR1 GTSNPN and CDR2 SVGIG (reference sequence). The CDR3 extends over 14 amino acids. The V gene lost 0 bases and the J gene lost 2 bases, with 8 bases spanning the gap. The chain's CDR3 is CAWSVDSTKNIQYF. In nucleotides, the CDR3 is TGTGCCTGGAGTGTAGACTCGACCAAAAACATTCAGTACTTC.

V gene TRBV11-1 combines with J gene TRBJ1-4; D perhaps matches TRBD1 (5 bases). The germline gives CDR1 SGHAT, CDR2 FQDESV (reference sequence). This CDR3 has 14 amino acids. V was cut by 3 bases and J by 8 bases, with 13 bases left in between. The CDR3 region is CASSFHRGDEKLFF. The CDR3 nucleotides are TGTGCCAGCAGCTTCCACCGAGGGGACGAAAAACTGTTTTTT.

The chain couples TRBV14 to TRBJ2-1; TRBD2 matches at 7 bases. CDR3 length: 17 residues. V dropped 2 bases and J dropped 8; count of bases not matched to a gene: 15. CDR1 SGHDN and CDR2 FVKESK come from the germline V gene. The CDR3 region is CASSQIIGLGRPYEQFF. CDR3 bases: TGTGCCAGCAGCCAAATCATAGGACTAGGAAGACCTTATGAGCAGTTCTTC. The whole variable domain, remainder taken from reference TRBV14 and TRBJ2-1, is EAGVTQFPSHSVIEKGQTVTLRCDPISGHDNLYWYRRVMGKEIKFLLHFVKESKQDESGMPNNRFLAERTGGTYSTLKVQPAELEDSGVYFCASSQIIGLGRPYEQFFGPGTRLTVL.

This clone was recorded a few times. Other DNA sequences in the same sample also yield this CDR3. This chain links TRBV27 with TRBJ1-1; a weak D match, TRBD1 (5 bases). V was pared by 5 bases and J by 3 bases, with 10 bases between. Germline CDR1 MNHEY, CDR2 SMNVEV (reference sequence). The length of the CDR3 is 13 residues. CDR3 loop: CASSIFRDTEAFF. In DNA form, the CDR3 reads TGTGCCAGCAGTATTTTCAGGGACACTGAAGCTTTCTTT.

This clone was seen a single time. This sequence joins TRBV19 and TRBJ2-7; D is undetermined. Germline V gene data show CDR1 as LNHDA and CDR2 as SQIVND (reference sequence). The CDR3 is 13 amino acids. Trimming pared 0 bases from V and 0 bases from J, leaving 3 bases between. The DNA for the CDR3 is TGTGCCAGTAGTATAGATGACTCCTACGAGCAGTACTTC. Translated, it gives CASSIDDSYEQYF.

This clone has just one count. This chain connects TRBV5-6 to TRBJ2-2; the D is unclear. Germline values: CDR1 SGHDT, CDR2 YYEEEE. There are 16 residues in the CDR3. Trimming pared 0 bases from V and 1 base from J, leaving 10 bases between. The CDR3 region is CASSLGWQRNTGELFF. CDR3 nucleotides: TGTGCCAGCAGCTTGGGATGGCAGCGGAACACCGGGGAGCTGTTTTTT. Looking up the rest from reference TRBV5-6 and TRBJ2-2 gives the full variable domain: DAGVTQSPTHLIKTRGQQVTLRCSPKSGHDTVSWYQQALGQGPQFIFQYYEEEERQRGNFPDRFSGHQFPNYSSELNVNALLLGDSALYLCASSLGWQRNTGELFFGEGSRLTVL.

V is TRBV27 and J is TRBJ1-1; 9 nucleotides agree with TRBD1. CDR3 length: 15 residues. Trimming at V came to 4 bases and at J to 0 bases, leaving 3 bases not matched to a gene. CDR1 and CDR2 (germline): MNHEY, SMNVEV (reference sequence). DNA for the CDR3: TGTGCCAGCAGTTCAGGGACAGGGATGAACACTGAAGCTTTCTTT. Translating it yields CASSSGTGMNTEAFF.

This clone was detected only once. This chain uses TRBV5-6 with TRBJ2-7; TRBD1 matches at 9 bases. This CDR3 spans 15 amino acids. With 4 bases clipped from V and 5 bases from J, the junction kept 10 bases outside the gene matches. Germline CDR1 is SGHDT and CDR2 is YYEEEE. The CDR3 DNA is TGTGCCAGCAGCCCATCTGGGACAGGGAACGACGAGCAGTACTTC. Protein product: CASSPSGTGNDEQYF.

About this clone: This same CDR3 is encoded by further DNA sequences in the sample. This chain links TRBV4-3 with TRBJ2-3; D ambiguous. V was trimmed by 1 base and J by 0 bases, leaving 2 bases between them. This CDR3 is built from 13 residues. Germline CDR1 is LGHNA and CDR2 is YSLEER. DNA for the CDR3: TGCGCCAGCAGCCAAGGGAGCACAGATACGCAGTATTTT. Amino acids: CASSQGSTDTQYF.

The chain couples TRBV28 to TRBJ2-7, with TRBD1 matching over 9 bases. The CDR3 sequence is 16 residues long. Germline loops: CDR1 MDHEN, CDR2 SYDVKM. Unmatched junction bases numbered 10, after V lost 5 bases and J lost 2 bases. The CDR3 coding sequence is TGTGCCAGCAGTCGTCAACAGGGGGCCCTTGCCTACGAGCAGTACTTC. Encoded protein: CASSRQQGALAYEQYF.

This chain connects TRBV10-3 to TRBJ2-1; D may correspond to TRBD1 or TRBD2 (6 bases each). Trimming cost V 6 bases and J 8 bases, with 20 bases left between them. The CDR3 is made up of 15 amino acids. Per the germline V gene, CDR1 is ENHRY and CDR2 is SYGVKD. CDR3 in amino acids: CAISRYPDGGDEQFF. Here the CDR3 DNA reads TGTGCCATCAGCCGCTACCCGGACGGGGGCGATGAGCAGTTCTTC.

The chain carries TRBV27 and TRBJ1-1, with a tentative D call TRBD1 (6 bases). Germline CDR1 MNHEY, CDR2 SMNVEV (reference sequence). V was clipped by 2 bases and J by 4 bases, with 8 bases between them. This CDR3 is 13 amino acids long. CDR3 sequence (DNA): TGTGCCAGCAGTTTAGGACAGCCCACTGAAGCTTTCTTT. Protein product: CASSLGQPTEAFF.

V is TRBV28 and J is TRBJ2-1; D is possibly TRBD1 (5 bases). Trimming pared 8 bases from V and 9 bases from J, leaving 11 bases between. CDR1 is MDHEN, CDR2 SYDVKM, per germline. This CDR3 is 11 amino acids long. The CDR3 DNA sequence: TGTGCCAGCCTCCAGGGCACTGAGCAGTTCTTC. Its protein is CASLQGTEQFF.

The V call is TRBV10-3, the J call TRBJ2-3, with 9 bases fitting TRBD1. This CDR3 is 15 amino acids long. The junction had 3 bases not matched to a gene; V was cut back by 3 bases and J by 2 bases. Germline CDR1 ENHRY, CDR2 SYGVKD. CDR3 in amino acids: CAISDRDRATDTQYF. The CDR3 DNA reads TGTGCCATCAGTGACCGGGACAGGGCCACAGATACGCAGTATTTT.

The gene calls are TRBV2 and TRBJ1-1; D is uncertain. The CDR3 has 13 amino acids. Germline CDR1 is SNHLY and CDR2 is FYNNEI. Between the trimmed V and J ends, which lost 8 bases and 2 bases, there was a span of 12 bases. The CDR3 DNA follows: TGTGCCAGCTTGGAAGCATCCAACACTGAAGCTTTCTTT. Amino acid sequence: CASLEASNTEAFF. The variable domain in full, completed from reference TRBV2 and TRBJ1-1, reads EPEVTQTPSHQVTQMGQEVILRCVPISNHLYFYWYRQILGQKVEFLVSFYNNEISEKSEIFDDQFSVERPDGSNFTLKIRSTKLEDSAMYFCASLEASNTEAFFGQGTRLTVV.

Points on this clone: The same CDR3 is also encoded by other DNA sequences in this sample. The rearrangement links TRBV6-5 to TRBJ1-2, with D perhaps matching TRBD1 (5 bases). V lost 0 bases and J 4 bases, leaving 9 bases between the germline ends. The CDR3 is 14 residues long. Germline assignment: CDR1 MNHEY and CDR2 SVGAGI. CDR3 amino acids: CASSYSEGPYGYTF. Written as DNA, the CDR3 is TGTGCCAGCAGTTACTCGGAGGGGCCCTATGGCTACACCTTC.

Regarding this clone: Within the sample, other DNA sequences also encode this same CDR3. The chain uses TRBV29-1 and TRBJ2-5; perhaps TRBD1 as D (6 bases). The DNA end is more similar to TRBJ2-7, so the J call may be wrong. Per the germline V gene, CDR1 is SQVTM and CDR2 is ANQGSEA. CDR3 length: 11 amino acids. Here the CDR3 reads CSVDRGYEQYF. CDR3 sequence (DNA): TGCAGCGTTGACAGGGGCTACGAGCAGTACTTC.

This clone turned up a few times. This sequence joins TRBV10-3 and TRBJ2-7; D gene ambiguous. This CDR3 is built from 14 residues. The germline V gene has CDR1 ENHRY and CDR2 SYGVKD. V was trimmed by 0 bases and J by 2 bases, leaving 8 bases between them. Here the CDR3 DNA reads TGTGCCATCAGTGAGTCGGTCGGACCCTACGAGCAGTACTTC. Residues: CAISESVGPYEQYF.